The 3 T cell receptor beta chains presented below share a single source sample, sequenced in a study of blood T cell repertoires in COVID-19. Produced via immunoSEQ multiplex PCR; TCRdb's table is partial and in-frame only. The sample includes approximately 61,000 clones, 85% seen only once; the top ten take roughly 5%. Sequenced: peripheral blood. These receptors originate from a man between 65 and 85 years old with acute or convalescent COVID-19.

Details on this clone: The junction shows a germline mismatch at one end, possibly a read error. The genes are TRBV4-2 and TRBJ1-3; TRBD1 aligns across 8 bases. CDR1 LGHNA and CDR2 YNFKEQ come from the germline V gene. The CDR3 loop spans 14 amino acids. The CDR3 sequence: CASSQVTGGSTIYF. DNA of the CDR3: TGTGCCAGCAGCCAAGTAACAGGGGGAAGCACCATATATTTT.

The chain links TRBV2 to TRBJ2-4; 8 nucleotides align to TRBD1. The trim removed 6 bases at V and 6 bases at J, leaving 4 bases unmatched. Germline CDR1 and CDR2: SNHLY and FYNNEI. This CDR3 comprises 13 residues. The CDR3 here is CASSSGQGNIQYF. In nucleotides, the CDR3 is TGTGCCAGCAGCTCCGGACAGGGAAACATTCAGTACTTC.

The chain employs TRBV19 and TRBJ2-7, with D possibly matching TRBD1 (6 bases). The CDR3 runs 16 residues. Trimming cost V 9 bases and J 0 bases, with 21 bases left between them. The V gene's germline CDR1 is LNHDA and CDR2 SQIVND (reference sequence). In DNA form, the CDR3 reads TGTGCCAGGCGTACTCTCCGGGACACTGACTCCTACGAGCAGTACTTC. Protein: CARRTLRDTDSYEQYF.